A selection of T cell receptor beta chains follows, all from one sample in a study of shared clonotypes between healthy human individuals. Method: immunoSEQ multiplex PCR; TCRdb's copy keeps in-frame clones and lacks some. The sample holds around 2.5 million clones, 93% seen once. The sequencing input was naive CD4+ T cells from PBMCs. These receptors were taken from a man between 18 and 35 years old in good health. Some clones in this sample may be carry-over from other donors' samples. Each CDR3 is given with its conserved first and last residue. D genes are given only for firm matches. For some rows the clone size is stated as once, few or many, or as a class when expanded; others skip it.

>-|TRBJ2-2|-|TRBV7-3
CASSPMGQNTGELFF
TGTGCCAGCAGCCCTATGGGACAGAACACCGGGGAGCTGTTTTTT
>-|TRBJ2-2|-|TRBV12-5
CASGLGGANTGELFF
TGTGCTAGTGGTTTGGGCGGGGCGAACACCGGGGAGCTGTTTTTT
>TRBD1|TRBJ2-6|-|TRBV7-2
CASSSRTGAGANVLTF
TGTGCCAGCAGCTCGCGGACAGGGGCGGGGGCCAACGTCCTGACTTTC
>-|TRBJ1-2|-|TRBV25-1
CASSDQNYGYTF
TGTGCCAGCAGTGACCAGAACTATGGCTACACCTTC
>-|TRBJ1-1|-|TRBV7-2
CASSPPGVNTEAFF
TGTGCCAGCAGCCCCCCGGGGGTGAACACTGAAGCTTTCTTT
>TRBD1|TRBJ2-7|-|TRBV18
CASSPTGTGVDEQYF
TGTGCCAGCTCACCTACCGGGACAGGGGTCGACGAGCAGTACTTC
>-|TRBJ1-1|-|TRBV5-4
CASSRKTGNTEAFF
TGTGCCAGCAGCCGAAAAACAGGGAACACTGAAGCTTTCTTT
>-|TRBJ1-1|-|TRBV6-5
CASSYRVVDLNTEAFF
TGTGCCAGCAGTTACCGAGTAGTCGACCTAAACACTGAAGCTTTCTTT
>-|TRBJ1-5|-|TRBV29-1
CSVVNGGANQPQHF
TGCAGCGTTGTTAATGGGGGCGCGAATCAGCCCCAGCATTTT
>TRBD2|TRBJ2-1|-|TRBV5-1
CASSSGTSGYNEQFF
TGCGCCAGCAGCTCAGGGACTAGCGGGTACAATGAGCAGTTCTTC
>-|TRBJ2-1|-|TRBV2
CATRPKILGNEQFF
TGTGCCACCAGGCCCAAAATCTTGGGTAATGAGCAGTTCTTC
>TRBD1|TRBJ1-3|-|TRBV2
CASSVTRTGNSGNTIYF
TGTGCCAGCAGTGTTACTCGGACAGGAAACTCTGGAAACACCATATATTTT
>TRBD2|TRBJ2-2|once|TRBV5-6
CASSPLAGELFF
TGTGCCAGCAGCCCACTAGCGGGGGAGCTGTTTTTT
>-|TRBJ1-2|-|TRBV7-2
CASSLSTALYGYTF
TGTGCCAGCAGCTTATCGACAGCGCTCTATGGCTACACCTTC
>TRBD2|TRBJ2-3|-|TRBV13
CASSLGLAGGSTDTQYF
TGTGCCAGCAGCTTAGGCCTGGCGGGAGGGTCCACAGATACGCAGTATTTT
>TRBD1|TRBJ2-3|-|TRBV2
CAAGQGAQVTQYF
TGTGCCGCAGGACAGGGGGCGCAGGTTACGCAGTATTTT
>TRBD1|TRBJ2-3|-|TRBV29-1
CSVLTGSSTDTQYF
TGCAGCGTTTTGACAGGGTCCAGCACAGATACGCAGTATTTT
>-|TRBJ2-1|-|TRBV4-2
CASSQDQGRGDNEQFF
TGTGCCAGCAGCCAAGATCAGGGGAGGGGGGACAATGAGCAGTTCTTC
>-|TRBJ1-2|-|TRBV18
CASSPGAAYDYTF
TGTGCCAGCTCACCAGGGGCCGCCTATGACTACACCTTC
>TRBD1|TRBJ1-1|-|TRBV25-1
CASSEDRAEAFF
TGTGCCAGCAGTGAGGACAGGGCTGAAGCTTTCTTT
>TRBD2|TRBJ2-3|once|TRBV19
CATGLAAITDTQYF
TGTGCCACCGGACTAGCGGCTATCACAGATACGCAGTATTTT
>-|TRBJ1-1|-|TRBV2
CASSFGRGNTEAFF
TGTGCCAGCAGTTTTGGCAGGGGGAACACTGAAGCTTTCTTT
>TRBD2|TRBJ2-1|-|TRBV11-2
CASSSRHSGTPGGEQFF
TGTGCCAGCAGCTCCCGCCATAGCGGGACCCCGGGAGGTGAGCAGTTCTTC
>TRBD2|TRBJ2-7|-|TRBV15
CATSTEAGPPYEQYF
TGTGCCACCAGCACGGAAGCGGGACCCCCCTACGAGCAGTACTTC
>TRBD2|TRBJ2-7|-|TRBV7-6
CASSLGRRGSSYEQYF
TGTGCCAGCAGCTTAGGGCGTCGCGGGAGCTCCTACGAGCAGTACTTC
>-|TRBJ2-7|-|TRBV28
CASSSPGRSYEQYF
TGTGCCAGCAGTTCACCGGGACGGAGCTACGAGCAGTACTTC